This entry features one TCR beta chain sequence. What it recognizes is unknown. The record originates from a study of siplizumab effects on memory and regulatory T cells. Study-level points and caveats: Roughly 75-96% of proliferating CD4+ or CD8+ clones lacked an assignable naive or memory phenotype. Relative to controls at 26.9%, mappable alloreactive CD4+ clones exhibited a mean Treg-derived proportion of approximately 70% with siplizumab. Both greater diversity than memory cells and a major contribution to the alloresponse seemed to characterize naive T cells.

This CDR3 spans 17 amino acids. The V gene's germline CDR1 is SGHAT and CDR2 FQNNGV. Trimming at V came to 4 bases and at J to 4 bases, leaving 5 bases not matched to a gene. TCR templates numbering approximately 9.3 x 10^4 were assayed per sample. TCRdb keeps only in-frame clones here, not all; method: immunoSEQ multiplex PCR. The sample lists about 100,000 clones, 91% occurring once. This receptor was taken from a human donor in good health. Some clones in this sample may be carry-over from other donors' samples. The chain combines TRBV11-2 with TRBJ2-3, with 16 bases fitting TRBD2. The specimen sequenced was CD4+ T cells sorted from blood. In DNA, the CDR3 is TGTGCCAGCAGCTCGGGGACTAGCGGGAGGGCCGCAGATACGCAGTATTTT. Amino acid sequence: CASSSGTSGRAADTQYF.